The present T cell receptor (beta chain) was sequenced within a study of blood T cell repertoires in COVID-19. At the level of the study: In each case, the material was cDNA or gDNA derived from T cells, B-cell-depleted T cells, or PBMCs.

Two negative PCRs, clearance, or symptom resolution characterized the recovered Cohort 3 donors. TCRdb's table, derived via immunoSEQ multiplex PCR, lists solely in-frame clones and lacks some. The profile shows hundreds of thousands of clones, around 89% of them singletons. The ends were cut back, 4 bases at V and 6 bases at J, with 19 bases in the middle. The germline CDR1 and CDR2 sequences are MDHEN and SYDVKM. The CDR3 is 16 amino acids. A single count supports this clone. The receptor comes from a woman aged 45-65 years who had recovered from COVID-19. Input material: PBMCs or T cells enriched from blood (not recorded which). V gene TRBV28 combines with J gene TRBJ2-1, with D possibly being TRBD1 (6 bases). The CDR3 DNA is TGTGCCAGCAGTTCAATAGGGGACATTCGGGGCAATGAGCAGTTCTTC. It specifies CASSSIGDIRGNEQFF.